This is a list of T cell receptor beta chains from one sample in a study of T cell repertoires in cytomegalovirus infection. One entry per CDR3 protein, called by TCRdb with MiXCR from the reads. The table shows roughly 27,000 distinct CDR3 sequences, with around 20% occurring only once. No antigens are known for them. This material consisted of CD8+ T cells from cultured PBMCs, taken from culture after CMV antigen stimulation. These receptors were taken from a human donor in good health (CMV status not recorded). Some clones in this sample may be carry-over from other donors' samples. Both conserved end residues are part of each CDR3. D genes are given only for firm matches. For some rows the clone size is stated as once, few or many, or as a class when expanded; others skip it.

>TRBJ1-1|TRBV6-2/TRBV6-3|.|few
TGTGCCAGCAGTCGAGGTGACAGAACTGAAGCTTTCTTT
CASSRGDRTEAFF
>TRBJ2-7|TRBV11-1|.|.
TGTGCCAGCAGCTGGGACTACGAGCAGTACTTC
CASSWDYEQYF
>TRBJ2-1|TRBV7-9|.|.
TGTGCCAGCAGCCCGAGGGAAGACGGGTCCTACAATGAGCAGTTCTTC
CASSPREDGSYNEQFF
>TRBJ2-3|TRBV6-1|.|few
TGTGCCAGCAGTGAAGCTGGGGGCAGCCTTACTAGCACAGATACGCAGTATTTT
CASSEAGGSLTSTDTQYF
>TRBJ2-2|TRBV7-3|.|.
TGTGCCAGCTGGTCCGAGAACACCGGGGAGCTGTTTTTT
CASWSENTGELFF
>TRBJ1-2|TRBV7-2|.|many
TGTGCCAGCAGCCCATGGGGTTTGGGTGGCTATGGCTACACCTTC
CASSPWGLGGYGYTF
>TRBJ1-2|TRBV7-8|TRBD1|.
TGTGCCAGCAGCCGGGACAGGACAGGAATGAACTATGGCTACACCTTC
CASSRDRTGMNYGYTF
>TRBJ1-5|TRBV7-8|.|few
TGTGCCAGCAGCTATGGGACGGACCCCCAGCATTTT
CASSYGTDPQHF
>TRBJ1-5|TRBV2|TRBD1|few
TGTGCCAGCAGTCACCATCTGGACAGGATCGGCGGTCAGCCCCAGCATTTT
CASSHHLDRIGGQPQHF
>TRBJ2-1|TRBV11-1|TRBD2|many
TGTGCCGCGGGGAGGGAGACGGGTGAGCAGTTCTTC
CAAGRETGEQFF
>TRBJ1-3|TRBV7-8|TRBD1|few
TGTGCCAGCACCTCATCGGGCCCGACAGGGAATATTACTGGAAACACCATATATTTT
CASTSSGPTGNITGNTIYF
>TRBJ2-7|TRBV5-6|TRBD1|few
TGTGCCAGCAGCCCAGGACAGGGACACTGGAGCTACGAGCAGTACTTC
CASSPGQGHWSYEQYF
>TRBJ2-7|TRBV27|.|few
TGTGCCAGCAGTTTATCCAGGGGCAGGGCAAGGCATTACGAGCAGTACTTC
CASSLSRGRARHYEQYF
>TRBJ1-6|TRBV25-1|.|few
TGTGCCAGCAGTGTTGGGCCCCTGTCGTCACCCCTCCACTTT
CASSVGPLSSPLHF
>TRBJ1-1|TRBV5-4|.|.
TGTGCCAGCAGTTCTCGGACGGGGAACACTGAAGCTTTCTTT
CASSSRTGNTEAFF
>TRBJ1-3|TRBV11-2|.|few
TGTGCCAGCAGCCCCCTCTCGGGTAGAAACACCATATATTTT
CASSPLSGRNTIYF
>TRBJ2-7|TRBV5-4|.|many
TGTGCCAGCAGCTTGGGGGACACTTCCTACGAGCAGTACTTC
CASSLGDTSYEQYF
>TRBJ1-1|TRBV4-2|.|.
TGTGCCAGCAGCCAAGACTTTGCGGGTACTGAAGCTTTCTTT
CASSQDFAGTEAFF
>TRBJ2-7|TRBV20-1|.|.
TGCAGTGCTAGTGGACATACCTCCTACGAGCAGTACTTC
CSASGHTSYEQYF
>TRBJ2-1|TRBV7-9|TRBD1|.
TGTGCCAGCAGCTTAGCCGGGGACAGATACAATGAGCAGTTCTTC
CASSLAGDRYNEQFF
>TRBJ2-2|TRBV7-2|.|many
TGTGCCAGCAGCTTATATTTTCACACCGGGGAGCTGTTTTTT
CASSLYFHTGELFF
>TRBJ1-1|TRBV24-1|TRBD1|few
TGTGCCACCAGTGAGGGCGGACAGGCGAACACTGAAGCTTTCTTT
CATSEGGQANTEAFF
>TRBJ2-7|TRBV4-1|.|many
TGCGCCAGCAGCCAAGTCCCGGACAGTAGCTCCTACGAGCAGTACTTC
CASSQVPDSSSYEQYF
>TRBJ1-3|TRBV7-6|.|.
TGTGCCAGCGGCCGAACCGGAAACACCATATATTTT
CASGRTGNTIYF
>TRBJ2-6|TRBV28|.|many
TGTGCCAGCAGGTTGCGGGGCTCTGGGGCCAACGTCCTGACTTTC
CASRLRGSGANVLTF
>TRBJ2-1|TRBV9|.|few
TGTGCCAGCAGCCCCCGACGAGTCTCCTACAATGAGCAGTTCTTC
CASSPRRVSYNEQFF
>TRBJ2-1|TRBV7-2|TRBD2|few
TGTGCCAGCAGCCCAACTAGCGGGAGTACCAATGAGCAGTTCTTC
CASSPTSGSTNEQFF
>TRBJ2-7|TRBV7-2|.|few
TGTGCCAGCAGCTTAACTTCGGCCTACGAGCAGTACTTC
CASSLTSAYEQYF